This T cell receptor beta chain is from a study of blood T cell repertoires in COVID-19. V was clipped by 3 bases and J by 6 bases, with 10 bases between them. The germline V gene encodes CDR1 ENHRY and CDR2 SYGVKD. The CDR3 runs 13 residues. Profiling relied on immunoSEQ multiplex PCR, and the TCRdb table lists in-frame clones only, not all of them. The sample has 150,000 to 200,000 clones, around 82% seen once. The table lists this clone with a count of one. This chain connects TRBV10-3 to TRBJ2-3; D remains ambiguous. The specimen was PBMCs or T cells enriched from blood (not recorded which). The sequence derives from a man between 35 and 55 years old who had recovered from COVID-19. CDR3 in amino acids: CAISDQASDTQYF. CDR3 in DNA: TGTGCCATCAGTGACCAGGCCTCTGATACGCAGTATTTT.